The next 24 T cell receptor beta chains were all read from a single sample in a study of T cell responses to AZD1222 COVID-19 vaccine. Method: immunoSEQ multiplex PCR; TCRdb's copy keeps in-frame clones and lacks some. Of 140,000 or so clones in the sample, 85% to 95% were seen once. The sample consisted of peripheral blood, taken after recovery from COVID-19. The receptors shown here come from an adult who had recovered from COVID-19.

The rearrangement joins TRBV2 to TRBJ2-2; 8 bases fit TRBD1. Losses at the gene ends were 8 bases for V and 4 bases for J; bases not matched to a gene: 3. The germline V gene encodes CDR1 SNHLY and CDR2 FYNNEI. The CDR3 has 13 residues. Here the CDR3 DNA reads TGTGCCAGCGAGGGACAGGTCACCGGGGAGCTGTTTTTT. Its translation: CASEGQVTGELFF.

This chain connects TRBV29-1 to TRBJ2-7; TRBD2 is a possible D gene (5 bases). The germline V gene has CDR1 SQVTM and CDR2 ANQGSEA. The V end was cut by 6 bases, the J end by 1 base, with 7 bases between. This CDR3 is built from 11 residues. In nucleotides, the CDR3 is TGCAGCGTCCGGACTTCCTACGAGCAGTACTTC. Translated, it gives CSVRTSYEQYF.

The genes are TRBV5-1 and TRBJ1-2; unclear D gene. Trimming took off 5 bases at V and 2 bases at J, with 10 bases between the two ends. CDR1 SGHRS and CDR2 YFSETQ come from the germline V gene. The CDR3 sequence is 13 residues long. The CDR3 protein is CASRPGANYGYTF. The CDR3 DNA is TGCGCCAGCAGGCCCGGAGCGAACTATGGCTACACCTTC.

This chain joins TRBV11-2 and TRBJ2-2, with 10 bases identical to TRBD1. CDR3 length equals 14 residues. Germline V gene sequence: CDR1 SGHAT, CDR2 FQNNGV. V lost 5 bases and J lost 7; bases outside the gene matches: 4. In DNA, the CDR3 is TGTGCCAGCAGCCTGGGACAGGGGATCGGGGAGCTGTTTTTT. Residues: CASSLGQGIGELFF.

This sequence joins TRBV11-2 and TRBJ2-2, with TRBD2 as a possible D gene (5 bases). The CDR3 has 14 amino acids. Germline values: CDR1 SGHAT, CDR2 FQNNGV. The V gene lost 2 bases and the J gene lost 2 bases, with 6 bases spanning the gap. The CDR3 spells CASSLSSNTGELFF. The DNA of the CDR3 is TGTGCCAGCAGCTTATCTAGCAACACCGGGGAGCTGTTTTTT.

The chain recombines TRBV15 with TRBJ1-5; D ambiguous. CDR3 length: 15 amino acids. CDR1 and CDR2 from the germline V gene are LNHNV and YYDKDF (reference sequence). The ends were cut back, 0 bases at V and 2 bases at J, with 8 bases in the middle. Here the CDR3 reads CATSRDRTGNQPQHF. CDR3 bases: TGTGCCACCAGCAGAGATCGGACCGGCAATCAGCCCCAGCATTTT.

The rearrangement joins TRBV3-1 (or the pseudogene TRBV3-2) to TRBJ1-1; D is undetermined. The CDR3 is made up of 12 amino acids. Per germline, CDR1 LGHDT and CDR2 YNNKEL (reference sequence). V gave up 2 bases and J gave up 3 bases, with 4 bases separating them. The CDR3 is CASSQTYTEAFF. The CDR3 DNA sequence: TGTGCCAGCAGCCAAACCTACACTGAAGCTTTCTTT.

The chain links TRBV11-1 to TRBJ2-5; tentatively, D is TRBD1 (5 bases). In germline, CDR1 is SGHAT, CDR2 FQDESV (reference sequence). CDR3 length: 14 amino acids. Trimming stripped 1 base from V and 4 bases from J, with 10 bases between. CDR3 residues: CASSLGTNPETQYF. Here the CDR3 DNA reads TGTGCCAGCAGCTTAGGGACAAATCCAGAGACCCAGTACTTC.

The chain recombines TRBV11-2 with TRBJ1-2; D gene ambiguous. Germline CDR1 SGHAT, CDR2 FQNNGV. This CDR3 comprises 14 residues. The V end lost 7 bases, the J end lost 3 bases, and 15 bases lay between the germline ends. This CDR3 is CASNSYDTHYGYTF. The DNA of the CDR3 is TGTGCCAGCAACTCTTATGACACCCACTATGGCTACACCTTC.

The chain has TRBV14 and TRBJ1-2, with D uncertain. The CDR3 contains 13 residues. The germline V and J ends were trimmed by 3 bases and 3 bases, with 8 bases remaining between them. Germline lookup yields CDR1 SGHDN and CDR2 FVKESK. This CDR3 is CASSHKGDYGYTF. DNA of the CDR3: TGTGCCAGCAGCCACAAGGGCGACTATGGCTACACCTTC.

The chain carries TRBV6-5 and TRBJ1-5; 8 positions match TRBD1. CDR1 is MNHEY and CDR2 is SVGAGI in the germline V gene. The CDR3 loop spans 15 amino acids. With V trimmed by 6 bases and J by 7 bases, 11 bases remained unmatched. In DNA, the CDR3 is TGTGCCAGCAGGCCACGGGACAGGTTGTGGCAGCCCCAGCATTTT. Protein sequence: CASRPRDRLWQPQHF.

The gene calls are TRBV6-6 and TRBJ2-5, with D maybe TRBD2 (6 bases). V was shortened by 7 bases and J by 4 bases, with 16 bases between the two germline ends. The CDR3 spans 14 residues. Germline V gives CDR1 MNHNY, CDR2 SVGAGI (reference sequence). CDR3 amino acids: CASTDSGVGETQYF. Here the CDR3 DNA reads TGTGCCAGCACCGATTCGGGAGTAGGAGAGACCCAGTACTTC.

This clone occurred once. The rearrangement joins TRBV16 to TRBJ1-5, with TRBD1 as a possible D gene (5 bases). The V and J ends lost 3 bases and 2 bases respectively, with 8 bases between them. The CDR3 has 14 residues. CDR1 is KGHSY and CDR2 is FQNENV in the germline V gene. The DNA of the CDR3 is TGTGCCAGCAGCCAGGGGCGCGGCAATCAGCCCCAGCATTTT. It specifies CASSQGRGNQPQHF. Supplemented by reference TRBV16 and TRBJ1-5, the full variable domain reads GEEVAQTPKHLVRGEGQKAKLYCAPIKGHSYVFWYQQVLKNEFKFLISFQNENVFDETGMPKERFSAKCLPNSPCSLEIQATKLEDSAVYFCASSQGRGNQPQHFGDGTRLSIL.

This chain's CDR3 is CASSVGQGLMNTEAFF. The CDR3 DNA is TGTGCCAGCAGCGTAGGACAGGGGCTCATGAACACTGAAGCTTTCTTT. The rearrangement joins TRBV9 to TRBJ1-1; 8 nucleotides match TRBD1. V shed 0 bases, J shed 0 bases, and the junction held 4 bases outside the gene matches. Per germline, CDR1 SGDLS and CDR2 YYNGEE. CDR3 length: 16 amino acids.

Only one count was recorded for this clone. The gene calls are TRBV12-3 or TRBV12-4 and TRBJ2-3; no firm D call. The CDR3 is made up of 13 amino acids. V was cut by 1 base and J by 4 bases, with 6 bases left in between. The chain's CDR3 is CASSLVSADTQYF. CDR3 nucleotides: TGTGCCAGCAGTTTAGTATCTGCAGATACGCAGTATTTT.

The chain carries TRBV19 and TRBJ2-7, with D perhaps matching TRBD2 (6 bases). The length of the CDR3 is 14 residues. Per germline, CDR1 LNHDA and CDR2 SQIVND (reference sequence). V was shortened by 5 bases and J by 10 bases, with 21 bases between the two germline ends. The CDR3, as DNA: TGTGCCAGTAGTCTTTCCGGGGAAGCGGGCGAACAGTACTTC. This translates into CASSLSGEAGEQYF. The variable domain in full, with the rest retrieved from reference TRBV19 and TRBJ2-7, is DGGITQSPKYLFRKEGQNVTLSCEQNLNHDAMYWYRQDPGQGLRLIYYSQIVNDFQKGDIAEGYSVSREKKESFPLTVTSAQKNPTAFYLCASSLSGEAGEQYFGPGTRLTVT.

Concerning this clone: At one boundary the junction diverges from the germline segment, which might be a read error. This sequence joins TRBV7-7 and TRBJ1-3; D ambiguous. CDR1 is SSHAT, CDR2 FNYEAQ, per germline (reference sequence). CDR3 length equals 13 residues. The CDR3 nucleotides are TGTGCTAGCAGCCTGAGTGCTGGAAACACCATATATTTT. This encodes CASSLSAGNTIYF. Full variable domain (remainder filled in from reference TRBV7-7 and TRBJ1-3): GAGVSQSPRYKVTKRGQDVTLRCDPISSHATLYWYQQALGQGPEFLTYFNYEAQPDKSGLPSDRFSAERPEGSISTLTIQRTEQRDSAMYRCASSLSAGNTIYFGEGSWLTVV.

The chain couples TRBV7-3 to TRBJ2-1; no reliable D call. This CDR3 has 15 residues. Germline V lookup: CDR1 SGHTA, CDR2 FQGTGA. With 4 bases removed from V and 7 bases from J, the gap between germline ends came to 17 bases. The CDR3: CASSSTLRSLNEQFF. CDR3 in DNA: TGTGCCAGCAGCTCTACGTTGAGGAGTCTAAATGAGCAGTTCTTC.

For the CDR3, the DNA is TGTGCCAGCAGCTCCCGGGACGGCGCGCCCTACGAGCAGTACTTC. This translates into CASSSRDGAPYEQYF. The chain uses TRBV7-6 and TRBJ2-7, with D tentatively TRBD1 or TRBD2 (5 bases each). This CDR3 has 15 amino acids. Trimming cost V 4 bases and J 2 bases, with 15 bases left between them. In germline, CDR1 is SGHVS, CDR2 FNYEAQ. Using reference TRBV7-6 and TRBJ2-7 for the parts outside the CDR3, the full variable domain is GAGVSQSPRYKVTKRGQDVALRCDPISGHVSLYWYRQALGQGPEFLTYFNYEAQQDKSGLPNDRFSAERPEGSISTLTIQRTEQRDSAMYRCASSSRDGAPYEQYFGPGTRLTVT.

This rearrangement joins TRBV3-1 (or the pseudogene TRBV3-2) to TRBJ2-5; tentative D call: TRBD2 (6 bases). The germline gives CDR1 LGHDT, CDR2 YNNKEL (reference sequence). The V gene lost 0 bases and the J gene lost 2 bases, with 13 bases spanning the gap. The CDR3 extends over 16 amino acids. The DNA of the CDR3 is TGTGCCAGCAGCCAAGAAGTAGGACTACCGCAAGAGACCCAGTACTTC. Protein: CASSQEVGLPQETQYF.

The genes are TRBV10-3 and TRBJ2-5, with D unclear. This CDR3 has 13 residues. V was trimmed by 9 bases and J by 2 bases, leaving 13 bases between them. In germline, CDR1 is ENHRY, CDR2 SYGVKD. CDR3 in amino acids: CAIEGLLQETQYF. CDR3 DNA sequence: TGTGCCATTGAAGGGTTATTACAAGAGACCCAGTACTTC.

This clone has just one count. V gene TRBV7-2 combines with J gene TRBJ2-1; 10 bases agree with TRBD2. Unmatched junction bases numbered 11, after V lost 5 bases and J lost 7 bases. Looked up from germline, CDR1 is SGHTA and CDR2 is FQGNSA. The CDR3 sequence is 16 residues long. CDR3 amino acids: CASSQALAGAKNEQFF. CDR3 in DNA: TGTGCCAGCAGCCAGGCTCTAGCGGGAGCTAAGAATGAGCAGTTCTTC.

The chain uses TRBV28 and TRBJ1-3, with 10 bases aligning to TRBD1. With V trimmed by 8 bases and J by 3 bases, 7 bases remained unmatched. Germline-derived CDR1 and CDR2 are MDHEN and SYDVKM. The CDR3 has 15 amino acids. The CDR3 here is CASVRQGADGNTIYF. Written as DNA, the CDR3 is TGTGCCAGCGTTAGACAGGGGGCAGATGGAAACACCATATATTTT.

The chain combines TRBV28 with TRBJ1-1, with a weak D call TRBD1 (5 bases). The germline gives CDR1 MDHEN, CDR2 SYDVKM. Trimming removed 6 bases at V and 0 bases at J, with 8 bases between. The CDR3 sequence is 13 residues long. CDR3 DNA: TGTGCCAGCAGGCCGACAGTGAACACTGAAGCTTTCTTT. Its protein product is CASRPTVNTEAFF.